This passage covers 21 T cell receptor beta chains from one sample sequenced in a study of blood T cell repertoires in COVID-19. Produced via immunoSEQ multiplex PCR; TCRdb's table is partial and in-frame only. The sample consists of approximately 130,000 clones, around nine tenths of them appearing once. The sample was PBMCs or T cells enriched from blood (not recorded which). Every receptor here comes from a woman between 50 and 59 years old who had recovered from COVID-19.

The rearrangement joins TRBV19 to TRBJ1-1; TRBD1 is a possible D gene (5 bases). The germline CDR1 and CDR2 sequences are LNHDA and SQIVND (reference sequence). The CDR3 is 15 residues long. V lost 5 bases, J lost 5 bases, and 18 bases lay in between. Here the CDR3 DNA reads TGTGCCAGTAGTCCTCCCGGAAGGGGAGGTACTGAAGCTTTCTTT. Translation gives CASSPPGRGGTEAFF.

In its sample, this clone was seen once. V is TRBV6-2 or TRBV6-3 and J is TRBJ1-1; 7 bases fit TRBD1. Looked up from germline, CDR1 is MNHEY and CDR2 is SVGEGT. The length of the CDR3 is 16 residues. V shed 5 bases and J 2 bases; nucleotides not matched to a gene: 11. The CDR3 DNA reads TGTGCCAGCAGTCGGGACAGTTGGAGATTAAACACTGAAGCTTTCTTT. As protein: CASSRDSWRLNTEAFF.

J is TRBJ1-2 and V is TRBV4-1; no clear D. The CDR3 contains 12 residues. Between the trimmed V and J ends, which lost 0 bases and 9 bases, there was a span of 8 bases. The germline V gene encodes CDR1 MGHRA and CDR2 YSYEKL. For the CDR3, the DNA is TGCGCCAGCAGCCAAGATGAGACACGCTACACCTTC. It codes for CASSQDETRYTF.

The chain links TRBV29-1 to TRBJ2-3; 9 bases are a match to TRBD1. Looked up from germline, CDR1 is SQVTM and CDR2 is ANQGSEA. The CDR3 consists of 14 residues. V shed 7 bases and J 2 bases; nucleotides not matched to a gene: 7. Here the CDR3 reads CSGSQGANTDTQYF. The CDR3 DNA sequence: TGCAGCGGTTCACAGGGGGCGAACACAGATACGCAGTATTTT.

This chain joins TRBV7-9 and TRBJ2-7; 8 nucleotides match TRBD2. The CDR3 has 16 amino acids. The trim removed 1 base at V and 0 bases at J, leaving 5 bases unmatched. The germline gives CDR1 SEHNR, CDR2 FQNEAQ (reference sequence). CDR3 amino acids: CASSLGARGASYEQYF. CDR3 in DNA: TGTGCCAGCAGCTTAGGCGCGCGGGGGGCCTCCTACGAGCAGTACTTC.

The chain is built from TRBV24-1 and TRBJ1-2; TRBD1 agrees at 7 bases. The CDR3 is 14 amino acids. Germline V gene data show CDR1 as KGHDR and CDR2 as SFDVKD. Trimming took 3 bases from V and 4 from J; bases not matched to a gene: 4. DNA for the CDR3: TGTGCCACCAGTGATGGTGACAGGGCCTATGGCTACACCTTC. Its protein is CATSDGDRAYGYTF.

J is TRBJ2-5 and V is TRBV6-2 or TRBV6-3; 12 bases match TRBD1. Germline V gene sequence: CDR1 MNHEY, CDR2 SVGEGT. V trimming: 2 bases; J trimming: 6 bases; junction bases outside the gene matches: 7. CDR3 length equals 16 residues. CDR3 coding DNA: TGTGCCAGCAGTTACGAGGGGACAGGGGGCCGGCAGACCCAGTACTTC. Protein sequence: CASSYEGTGGRQTQYF.

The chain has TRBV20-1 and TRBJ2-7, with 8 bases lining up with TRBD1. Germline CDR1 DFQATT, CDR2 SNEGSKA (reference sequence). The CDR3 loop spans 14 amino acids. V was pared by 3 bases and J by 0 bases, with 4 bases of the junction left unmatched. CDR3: CSASQGASSYEQYF. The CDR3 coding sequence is TGCAGTGCTAGTCAGGGGGCGAGCTCCTACGAGCAGTACTTC.

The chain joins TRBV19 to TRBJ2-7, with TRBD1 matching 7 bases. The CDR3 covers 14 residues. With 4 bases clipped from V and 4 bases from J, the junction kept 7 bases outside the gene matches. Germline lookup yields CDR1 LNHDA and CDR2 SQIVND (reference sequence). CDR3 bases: TGTGCCAGTAGTACCGGACAGGTGTTGTACGAGCAGTACTTC. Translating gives CASSTGQVLYEQYF.

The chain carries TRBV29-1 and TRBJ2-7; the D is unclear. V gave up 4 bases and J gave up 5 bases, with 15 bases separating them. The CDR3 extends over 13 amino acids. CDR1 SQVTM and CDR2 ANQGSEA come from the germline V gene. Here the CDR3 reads CSVVPRGVNEQYF. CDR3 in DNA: TGCAGCGTTGTCCCCAGAGGAGTTAACGAGCAGTACTTC.

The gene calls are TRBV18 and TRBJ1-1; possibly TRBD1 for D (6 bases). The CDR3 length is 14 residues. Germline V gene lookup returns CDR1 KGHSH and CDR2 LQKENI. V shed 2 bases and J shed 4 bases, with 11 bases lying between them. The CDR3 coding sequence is TGTGCCAGCTCACCAGTGGGGGCGCGCACTGAAGCTTTCTTT. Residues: CASSPVGARTEAFF.

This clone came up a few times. This CDR3 reads CASSGLDHEQYF. CDR3 DNA: TGCGCCAGCAGTGGACTAGACCACGAGCAGTACTTC. The V gene is TRBV10-2, the J gene TRBJ2-7, with TRBD2 as a possible D gene (6 bases). The CDR3 consists of 12 residues. V was clipped by 4 bases and J by 5 bases, with 9 bases between them. Per germline, CDR1 WSHSY and CDR2 SAAADI.

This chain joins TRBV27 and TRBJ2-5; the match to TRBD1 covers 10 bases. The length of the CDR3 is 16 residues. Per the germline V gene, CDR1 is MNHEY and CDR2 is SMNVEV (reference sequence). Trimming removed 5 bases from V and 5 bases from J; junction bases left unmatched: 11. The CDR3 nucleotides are TGTGCCAGCAGTCCCAGCCGGGACAGGGGTTGGGAGACCCAGTACTTC. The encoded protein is CASSPSRDRGWETQYF.

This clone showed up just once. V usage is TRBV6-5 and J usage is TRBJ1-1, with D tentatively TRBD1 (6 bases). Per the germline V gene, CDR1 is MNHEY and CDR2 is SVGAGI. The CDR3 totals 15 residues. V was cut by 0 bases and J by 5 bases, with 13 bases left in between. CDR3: CASSYSTQGLTEAFF. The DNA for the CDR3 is TGTGCCAGCAGTTACTCGACGCAGGGGTTAACTGAAGCTTTCTTT.

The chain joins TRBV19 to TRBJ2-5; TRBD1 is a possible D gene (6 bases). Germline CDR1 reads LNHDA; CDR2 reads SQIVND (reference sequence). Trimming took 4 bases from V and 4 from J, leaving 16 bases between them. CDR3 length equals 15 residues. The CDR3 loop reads CASSREKGRGETQYF. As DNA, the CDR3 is TGTGCCAGTAGTAGAGAGAAGGGCAGGGGAGAGACCCAGTACTTC.

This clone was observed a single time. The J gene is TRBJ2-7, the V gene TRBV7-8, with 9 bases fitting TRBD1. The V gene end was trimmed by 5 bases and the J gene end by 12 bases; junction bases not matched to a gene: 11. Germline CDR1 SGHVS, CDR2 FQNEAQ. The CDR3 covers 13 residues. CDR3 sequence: CASSIGEQGAAYF. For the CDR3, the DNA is TGTGCCAGCAGCATAGGAGAACAGGGGGCTGCGTACTTC.

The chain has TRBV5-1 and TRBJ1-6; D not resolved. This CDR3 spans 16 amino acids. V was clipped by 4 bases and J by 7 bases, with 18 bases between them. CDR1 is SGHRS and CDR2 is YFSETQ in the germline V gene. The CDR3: CASSPLGGGRNSPLHF. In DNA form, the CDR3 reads TGCGCCAGCAGCCCCTTAGGAGGCGGTCGGAATTCACCCCTCCACTTT.

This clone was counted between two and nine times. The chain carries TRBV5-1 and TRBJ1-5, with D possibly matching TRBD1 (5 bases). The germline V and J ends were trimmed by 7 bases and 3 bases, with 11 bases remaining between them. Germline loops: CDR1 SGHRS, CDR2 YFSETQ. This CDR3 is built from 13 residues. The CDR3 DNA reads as TGCGCCAGCCCTGACAGCCTCAATCAGCCCCAGCATTTT. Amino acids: CASPDSLNQPQHF.

The CDR3 DNA follows: TGTGCCAGCAGAAGACGGACAGGGAACACTGAAGCTTTCTTT. This codes for CASRRRTGNTEAFF. V usage is TRBV6-5 and J usage is TRBJ1-1; 7 bases align to TRBD1. The CDR3 has 14 amino acids. V was clipped by 6 bases and J by 1 base; unmatched bases: 5. Germline loops: CDR1 MNHEY, CDR2 SVGAGI.

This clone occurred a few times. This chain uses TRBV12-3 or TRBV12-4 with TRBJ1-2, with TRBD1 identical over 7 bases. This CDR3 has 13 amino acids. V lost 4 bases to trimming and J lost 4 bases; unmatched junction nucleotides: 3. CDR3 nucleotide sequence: TGTGCCAGCAGTTCGGGACAGAGCTATGGCTACACCTTC. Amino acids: CASSSGQSYGYTF.

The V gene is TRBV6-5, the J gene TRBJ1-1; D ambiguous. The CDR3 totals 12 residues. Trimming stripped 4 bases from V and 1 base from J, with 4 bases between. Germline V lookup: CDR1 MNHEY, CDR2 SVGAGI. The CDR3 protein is CASSSGNTEAFF. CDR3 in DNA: TGTGCCAGCAGTTCCGGGAACACTGAAGCTTTCTTT.